Reported below is one TCR beta chain. These data originate in a study of blood T cell repertoires in COVID-19. Study in general: The study drew acute and convalescent COVID-19 samples from the United States, Italy and Spain. Sources were T cells, B-cell-depleted T cells, or PBMCs; the material itself was cDNA or gDNA.

The CDR3 is 12 amino acids. V was pared by 0 bases and J by 6 bases, with 5 bases between. The germline V gene encodes CDR1 SGHRS and CDR2 YFSETQ. Source study methods: Counts of nucleated cells, estimated from reference gene primer amplification, were obtained. Using immunoSEQ multiplex PCR, the repertoire was profiled, and TCRdb retains in-frame clones only, with some absent. V, J and clone size were drawn from that table, and D and trimming were deduced from the DNA. The table has roughly 250,000 clones, 82% seen once. The material sequenced was peripheral blood. The clonotype comes from a woman of 80 years or more with acute or convalescent COVID-19. The gene calls are TRBV5-1 and TRBJ2-3; D is unclear. CDR3 protein: CASSLDQDTQYF. The DNA for the CDR3 is TGCGCCAGCAGCTTGGATCAGGATACGCAGTATTTT.